The present entry profiles one T cell receptor beta chain with its context. The specificity of this receptor is unknown. Base qualities are not at hand, and no much larger clone is one base apart. The data were obtained in a study of blood T cell repertoires in COVID-19 (dated by TCRdb to about 2020). Regarding the complete study: Collaborator samples came from the United States, Italy and Spain and covered acute and convalescent phases of COVID-19. The material from the prospective study consisted of cDNA or gDNA derived from T cells, B-cell-depleted T cells, or PBMCs. The dataset comprised deeply sampled blood TCRbeta repertoires from subjects exposed to, actively infected with, or recovered from COVID-19. The repertoires were released in a freely available public database meant as a resource for research on the immune response to SARS-CoV-2. The samples were drawn from two sources: the first 160 participants of the ongoing ImmuneRACE study, and about 1,300 subjects contributed by 6 global collaborators. The sample metadata nearly always contained a de-identified subject ID, COVID-19 status, age in years and sex. Where HLA class I and class II types were available, the types were taken from metadata supplied by the sample provider, not from assay-based typing. Study-level results and caveats: How much clinical and demographic metadata was included differed by source and by participant, and the metadata was provided uncurated.

Cut back by 5 bases and 4 bases, the V and J ends lie 12 bases apart. Including cysteine and phenylalanine, the CDR3 has 13 amino acids. The DNA shown is the 39-base CDR3, in frame from base 1. CDR1 and CDR2 were assigned from the germline V gene as SGHVS and FQNEAQ. TCRbeta CDR3 regions were amplified from genomic DNA by means of the immunoSEQ Assay, a bias-controlled multiplex PCR. Turning to the authors' computational methods: The number of nucleated cells in each sample was estimated from the amplification of reference gene primers within the assay. To quantify the absolute abundance of each unique TCRbeta CDR3 rearrangement, sequence reads were collapsed and filtered. For each sample, productive Simpson clonality was calculated as the square root of Simpson's diversity index across productive rearrangements. This immuneACCESS table, as held by TCRdb, lists in-frame sequences with V and J called but not all clones. Of the missing ones, under half trace to an unresolved V gene in checked studies; the others have no known cause. That table is the source of V, J and clone size, and D and trimming were worked out from the DNA. The sample data list about 160,000 clones, and under 85% of these were observed just once. The top ten hold around 2.7% of the sample.

Whole blood was collected in K2EDTA tubes by collaborating institutions according to the institutions' own protocols. For TCRbeta analysis, collaborator samples were shipped as frozen whole blood, as isolated PBMCs, or as DNA extracted from either sample type. Recombination connected TRBV7-8 to TRBJ2-7; no D gene can be assigned with confidence. The receptor comes from a man between 65 and 85 years old with acute or convalescent COVID-19. Input material: peripheral blood. The CDR3 corresponds to CASSPLVSYEQYF. DNA sequence: TGTGCCAGCAGCCCCCTGGTTAGTTACGAGCAGTACTTC.